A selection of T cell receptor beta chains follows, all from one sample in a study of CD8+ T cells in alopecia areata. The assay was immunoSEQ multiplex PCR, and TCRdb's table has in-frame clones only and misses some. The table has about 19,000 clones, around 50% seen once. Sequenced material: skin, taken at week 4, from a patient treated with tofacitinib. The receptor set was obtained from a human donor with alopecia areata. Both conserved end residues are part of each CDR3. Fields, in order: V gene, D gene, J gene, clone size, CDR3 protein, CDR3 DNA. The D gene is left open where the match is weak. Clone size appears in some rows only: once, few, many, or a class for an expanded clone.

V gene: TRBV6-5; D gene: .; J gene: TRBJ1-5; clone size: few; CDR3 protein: CASSYWDQPQHF; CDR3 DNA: TGTGCCAGCAGTTACTGGGATCAGCCCCAGCATTTT
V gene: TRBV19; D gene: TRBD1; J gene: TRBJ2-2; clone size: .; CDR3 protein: CASSIGQGSGLIATGELFF; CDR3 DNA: TGTGCCAGTAGTATCGGACAGGGTTCGGGTTTAATTGCCACCGGGGAGCTGTTTTTT
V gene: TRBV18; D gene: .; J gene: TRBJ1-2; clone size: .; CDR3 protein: CASSPQRNYGYTF; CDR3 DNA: TGTGCCAGCTCACCACAACGGAACTATGGCTACACCTTC
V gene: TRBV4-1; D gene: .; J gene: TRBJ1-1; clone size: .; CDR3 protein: CASSPAGWNTEAFF; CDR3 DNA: TGCGCCAGCAGCCCAGCTGGGTGGAACACTGAAGCTTTCTTT
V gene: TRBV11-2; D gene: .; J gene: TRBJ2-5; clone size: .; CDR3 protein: CASSPYDRPWETQYF; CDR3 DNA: TGTGCCAGCAGCCCCTACGACAGGCCTTGGGAGACCCAGTACTTC
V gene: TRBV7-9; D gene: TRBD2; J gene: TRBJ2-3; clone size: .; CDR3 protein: CASSLAGDGLDGGADTQYF; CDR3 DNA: TGTGCCAGCAGCTTAGCGGGAGACGGCTTGGACGGGGGGGCTGATACGCAGTATTTT
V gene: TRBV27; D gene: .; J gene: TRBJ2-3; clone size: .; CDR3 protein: CASSSTTGGTSTDTQYF; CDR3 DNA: TGTGCCAGCAGCTCTACGACTGGAGGAACTAGCACAGATACGCAGTATTTT
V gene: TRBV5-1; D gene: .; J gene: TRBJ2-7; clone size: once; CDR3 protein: CASSLEVGIEQYF; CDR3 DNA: TGCGCCAGCAGCTTGGAGGTTGGGATCGAGCAGTACTTC
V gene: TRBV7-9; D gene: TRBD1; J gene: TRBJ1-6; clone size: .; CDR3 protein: CASSLPGGDSPLHF; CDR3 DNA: TGTGCCAGCAGCTTACCAGGGGGCGATTCACCCCTCCACTTT
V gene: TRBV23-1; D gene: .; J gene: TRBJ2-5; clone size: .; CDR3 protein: CASSQDAGQETQYF; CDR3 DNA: TGCGCCAGCAGTCAAGACGCAGGCCAAGAGACCCAGTACTTC
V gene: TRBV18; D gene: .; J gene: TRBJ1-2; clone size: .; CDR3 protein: CASSPLDFYGYTF; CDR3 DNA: TGTGCCAGCTCACCACTGGATTTTTATGGCTACACCTTC
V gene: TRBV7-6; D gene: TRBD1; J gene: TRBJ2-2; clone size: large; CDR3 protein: CASSLSRTGVTGELFF; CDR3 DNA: TGTGCCAGCAGCTTATCCCGGACAGGGGTGACCGGGGAGCTGTTTTTT
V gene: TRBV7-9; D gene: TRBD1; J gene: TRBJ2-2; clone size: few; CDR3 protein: CASSLDRGGTGELFF; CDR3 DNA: TGTGCCAGCAGCCTCGACAGGGGCGGGACCGGGGAGCTGTTTTTT
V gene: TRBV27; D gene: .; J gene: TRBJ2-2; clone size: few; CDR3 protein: CASSFRTGWSTGELFF; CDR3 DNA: TGTGCCAGCAGTTTTCGCACAGGGTGGAGCACCGGGGAGCTGTTTTTT
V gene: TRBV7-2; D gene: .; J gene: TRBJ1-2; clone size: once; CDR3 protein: CASSPDGGYGYTF; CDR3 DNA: TGTGCCAGCAGCCCCGACGGGGGCTATGGCTACACCTTC
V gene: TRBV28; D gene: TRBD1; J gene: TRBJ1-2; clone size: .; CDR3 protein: CASSSRTGSSGYTF; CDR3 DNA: TGTGCCAGCAGTTCTAGGACAGGGTCGAGTGGCTACACCTTC
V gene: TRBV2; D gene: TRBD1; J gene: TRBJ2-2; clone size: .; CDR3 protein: CASGWGTGPDTGELFF; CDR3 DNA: TGTGCCAGCGGTTGGGGGACAGGTCCAGACACCGGGGAGCTGTTTTTT
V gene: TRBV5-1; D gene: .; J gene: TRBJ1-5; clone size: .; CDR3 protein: CASSLVGNQPQHF; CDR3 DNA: TGTGCCAGCAGCTTGGTTGGAAATCAGCCCCAGCATTTT
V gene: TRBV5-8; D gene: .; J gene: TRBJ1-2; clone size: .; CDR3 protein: CASSFVALNYGYTF; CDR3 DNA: TGTGCCAGCAGCTTTGTAGCATTGAACTATGGCTACACCTTC
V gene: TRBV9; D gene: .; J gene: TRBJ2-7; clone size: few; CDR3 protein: CASSAAAGISYEQYF; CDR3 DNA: TGTGCCAGCAGCGCGGCTGCGGGGATAAGCTACGAGCAGTACTTC
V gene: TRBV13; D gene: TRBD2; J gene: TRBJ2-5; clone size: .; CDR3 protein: CASSTGLAGDQETQYF; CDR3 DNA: TGTGCCAGCAGCACCGGCCTAGCGGGGGACCAAGAGACCCAGTACTTC
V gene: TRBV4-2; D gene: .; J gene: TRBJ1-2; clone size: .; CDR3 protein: CASSQEAGSNYGYTF; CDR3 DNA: TGTGCCAGCAGCCAAGAAGCCGGATCTAACTATGGCTACACCTTC
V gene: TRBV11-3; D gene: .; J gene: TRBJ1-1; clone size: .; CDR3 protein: CAGSFSEPLREGNTEAFF; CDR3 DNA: TGTGCCGGCAGCTTTTCCGAGCCCCTTAGGGAGGGGAACACTGAAGCTTTCTTT
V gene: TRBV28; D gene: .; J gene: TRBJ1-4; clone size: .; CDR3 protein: CASSFLQGGIRDKLFF; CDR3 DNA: TGTGCCAGCAGTTTTTTGCAGGGCGGGATCCGGGACAAACTGTTTTTT
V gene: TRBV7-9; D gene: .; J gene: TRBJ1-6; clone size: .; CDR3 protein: CASSLIPGRGRPSPLHF; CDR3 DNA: TGTGCCAGCAGCTTAATCCCCGGCAGGGGCAGGCCTTCACCCCTCCACTTT
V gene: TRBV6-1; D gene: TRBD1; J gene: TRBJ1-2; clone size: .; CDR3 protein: CASSVVGGQSYGYTF; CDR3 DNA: TGTGCCAGCAGTGTCGTTGGGGGACAGAGCTATGGCTACACCTTC
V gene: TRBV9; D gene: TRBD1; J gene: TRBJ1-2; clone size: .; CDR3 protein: CASSNQGASSQDGYTF; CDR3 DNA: TGTGCCAGCAGCAACCAGGGGGCATCCTCCCAGGATGGCTACACCTTC
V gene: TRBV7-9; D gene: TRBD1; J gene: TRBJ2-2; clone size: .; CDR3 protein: CASSLGQGGGNTEELFF; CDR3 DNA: TGTGCCAGCAGCCTGGGACAGGGAGGAGGGAACACCGAGGAGCTGTTTTTT
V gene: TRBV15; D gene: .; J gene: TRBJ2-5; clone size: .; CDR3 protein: CATSRDGRGPTPQETQYF; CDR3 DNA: TGTGCCACCAGCAGAGATGGGAGGGGGCCCACCCCCCAAGAGACCCAGTACTTC
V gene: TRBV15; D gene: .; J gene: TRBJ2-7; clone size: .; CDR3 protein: CATSRVAGSSYEQYF; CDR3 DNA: TGTGCCACCAGCAGAGTGGCAGGGAGCTCCTACGAGCAGTACTTC
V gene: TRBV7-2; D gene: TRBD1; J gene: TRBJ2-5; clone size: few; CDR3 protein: CASSPRGGQGRETQYF; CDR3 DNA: TGTGCCAGCAGCCCCAGGGGGGGACAGGGGAGAGAGACCCAGTACTTC
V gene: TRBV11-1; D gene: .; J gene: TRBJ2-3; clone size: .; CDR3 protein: CASSLMSGPTDTQYF; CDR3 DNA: TGTGCCAGCAGCTTAATGTCGGGTCCCACAGATACGCAGTATTTT
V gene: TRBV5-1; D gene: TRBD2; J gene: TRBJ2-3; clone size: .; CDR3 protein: CASRAAGGRLEDTQYF; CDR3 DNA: TGCGCCAGCAGGGCAGCGGGGGGGCGACTGGAAGATACGCAGTATTTT
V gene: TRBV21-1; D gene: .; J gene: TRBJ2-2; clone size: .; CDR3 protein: CASSKKREDRANTGELFF; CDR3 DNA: TGTGCCAGCAGCAAAAAGAGGGAAGACAGAGCGAACACCGGGGAGCTGTTTTTT
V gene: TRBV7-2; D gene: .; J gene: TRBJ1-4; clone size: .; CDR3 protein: CASSLDGRAGEKLFF; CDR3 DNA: TGTGCCAGCAGCTTAGACGGCAGGGCGGGTGAAAAACTGTTTTTT
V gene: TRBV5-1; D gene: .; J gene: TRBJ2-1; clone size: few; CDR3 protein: CASMRVRGYNEQFF; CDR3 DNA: TGCGCCAGCATGCGGGTTAGAGGTTACAATGAGCAGTTCTTC
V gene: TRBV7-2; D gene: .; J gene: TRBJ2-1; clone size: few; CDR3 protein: CASRYNNEQFF; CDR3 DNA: TGTGCCAGCAGATATAACAATGAGCAGTTCTTC
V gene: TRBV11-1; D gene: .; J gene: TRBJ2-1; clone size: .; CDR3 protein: CASSFRMGPNEQFF; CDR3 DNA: TGTGCCAGCAGCTTTCGGATGGGTCCCAATGAGCAGTTCTTC
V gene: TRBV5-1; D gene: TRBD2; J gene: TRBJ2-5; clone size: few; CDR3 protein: CASSPTAGGPKTQYF; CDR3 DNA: TGCGCCAGCAGCCCCACTGCGGGGGGGCCGAAGACCCAGTACTTC
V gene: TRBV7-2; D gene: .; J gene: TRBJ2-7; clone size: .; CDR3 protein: CASSLESYHEQYF; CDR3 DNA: TGTGCCAGCAGCTTAGAATCGTACCACGAGCAGTACTTC
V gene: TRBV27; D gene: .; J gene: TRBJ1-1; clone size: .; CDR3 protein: CASIRTGLNTEAFF; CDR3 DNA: TGTGCCAGCATTAGAACAGGTTTGAACACTGAAGCTTTCTTT
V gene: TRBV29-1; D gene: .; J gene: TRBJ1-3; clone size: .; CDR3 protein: CSVETGANTIYF; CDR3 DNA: TGCAGCGTTGAAACGGGGGCAAACACCATATATTTT
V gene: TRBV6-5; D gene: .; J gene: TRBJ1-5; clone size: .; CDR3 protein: CASSLKQNQPQHF; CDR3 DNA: TGTGCCAGCAGTTTAAAACAGAATCAGCCCCAGCATTTT
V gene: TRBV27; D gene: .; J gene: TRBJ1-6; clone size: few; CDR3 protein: CASTLLRDRLGNSPLHF; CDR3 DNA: TGTGCCAGCACCCTTCTTCGGGATCGGCTTGGTAATTCACCCCTCCACTTT
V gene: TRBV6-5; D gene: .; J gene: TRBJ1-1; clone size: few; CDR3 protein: CASSRWGTEAFF; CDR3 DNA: TGTGCCAGCAGCCGCTGGGGCACTGAAGCTTTCTTT
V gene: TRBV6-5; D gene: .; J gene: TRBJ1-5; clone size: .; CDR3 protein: CASSASTGIQPQHF; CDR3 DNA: TGTGCCAGCAGTGCCTCGACAGGCATACAGCCCCAGCATTTT
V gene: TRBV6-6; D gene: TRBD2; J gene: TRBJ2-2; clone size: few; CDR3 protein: CASSIERGPTGELFF; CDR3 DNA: TGTGCCAGCAGCATCGAGCGGGGGCCCACCGGGGAGCTGTTTTTT
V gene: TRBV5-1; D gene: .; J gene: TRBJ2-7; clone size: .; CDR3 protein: CASSHSFGEASYEQYF; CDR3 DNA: TGCGCCAGCAGCCATTCGTTCGGGGAAGCGTCCTACGAGCAGTACTTC
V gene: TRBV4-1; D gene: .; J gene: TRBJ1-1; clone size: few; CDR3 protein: CASSFATHDRLDRPDTEAFF; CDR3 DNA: TGCGCCAGCAGCTTCGCCACCCATGACAGGCTCGATCGTCCGGACACTGAAGCTTTCTTT
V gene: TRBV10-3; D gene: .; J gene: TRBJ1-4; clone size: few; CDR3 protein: CAISESSSLGEKLFF; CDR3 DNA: TGTGCCATCAGTGAGTCGAGTTCTCTGGGTGAAAAACTGTTTTTT
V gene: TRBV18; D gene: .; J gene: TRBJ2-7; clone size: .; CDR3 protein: CASSPDSYEQYF; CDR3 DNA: TGTGCCAGCTCACCAGACAGCTACGAGCAGTACTTC
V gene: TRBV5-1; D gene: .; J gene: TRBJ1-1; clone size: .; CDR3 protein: CASSSLLRGRNTEAFF; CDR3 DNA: TGCGCCAGCAGTTCGCTTTTACGTGGCCGGAACACTGAAGCTTTCTTT
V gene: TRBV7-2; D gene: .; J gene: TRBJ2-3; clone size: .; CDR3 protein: CASSLGHSTDTQYF; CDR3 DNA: TGTGCCAGCAGCTTGGGCCATAGCACAGATACGCAGTATTTT
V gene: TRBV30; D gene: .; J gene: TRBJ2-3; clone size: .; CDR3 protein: CAWSVPGDSTDTQYF; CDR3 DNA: TGTGCCTGGAGCGTCCCAGGGGATAGCACAGATACGCAGTATTTT
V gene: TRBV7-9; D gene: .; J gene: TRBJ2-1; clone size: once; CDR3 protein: CASSPFSYNEQFF; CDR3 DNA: TGTGCCAGCAGCCCCTTCTCCTACAATGAGCAGTTCTTC